This TCR beta chain was identified during a study of metastatic and nonmetastatic thyroid tumors. Across the whole study: Across peripheral blood and tumor or nodule tissue samples taken from malignant and benign thyroid patients, the repertoires were compared with one another. Study-wide results and caveats: Benign nodules reportedly had significantly lower TCR beta diversity than malignant thyroid tumors in blood and tumor.

A word on this clone: Its antigen is currently unknown.

Thyroid surgery was performed in patients who had received no treatment beforehand. In the original processing: Researchers built a distant-metastasis classifier for papillary thyroid cancer that drew on CDR3 differences across clinicopathological groups. TCRdb re-clonotyped the PCR reads via MiXCR. What appears here as the V and J calls and clone size reflects TCRdb's work, not the paper's. The table lists around 13,000 clones, about 22% of them singletons. Germline CDR1 SQVTM, CDR2 ANQGSEA. The CDR3 has 11 residues. V lost 1 base and J 9 bases, leaving 9 bases between the germline ends. Sample: blood. The chain couples TRBV29-1 to TRBJ1-1; TRBD1 is a possible D gene (5 bases). The clonotype originates from a male donor with papillary thyroid cancer or a benign thyroid nodule (not recorded which). Some clones in this sample may be carry-over from other donors' samples. Here the CDR3 DNA reads TGCAGCGTTGAAGTGAACAGGCAAGCTTTCTTT. As protein: CSVEVNRQAFF.